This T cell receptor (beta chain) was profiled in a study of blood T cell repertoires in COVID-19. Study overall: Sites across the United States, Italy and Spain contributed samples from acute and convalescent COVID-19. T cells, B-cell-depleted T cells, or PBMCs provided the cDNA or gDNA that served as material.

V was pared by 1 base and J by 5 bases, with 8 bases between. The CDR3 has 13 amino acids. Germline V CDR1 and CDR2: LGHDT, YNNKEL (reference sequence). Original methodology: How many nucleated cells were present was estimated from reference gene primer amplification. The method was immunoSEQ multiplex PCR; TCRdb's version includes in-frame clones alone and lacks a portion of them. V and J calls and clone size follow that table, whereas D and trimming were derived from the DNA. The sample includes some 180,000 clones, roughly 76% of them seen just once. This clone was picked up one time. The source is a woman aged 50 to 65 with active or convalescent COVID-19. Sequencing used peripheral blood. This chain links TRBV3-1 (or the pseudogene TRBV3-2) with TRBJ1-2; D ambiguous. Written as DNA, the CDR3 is TGTGCCAGCAGCCAAGTTATGGCTTATGGCTACACCTTC. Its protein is CASSQVMAYGYTF.